The clone carrying this TCR beta chain has only a few counts. The antigen is not known. TCRdb passed the 5' RACE reads through MiXCR, listing each CDR3 protein once. Of a few hundred thousand distinct CDR3 sequences in the sample, roughly 8% were seen once. The CDR3 is 13 residues long. Per the germline V gene, CDR1 is DFQATT and CDR2 is SNEGSKA (reference sequence). V lost 3 bases, J lost 2 bases, and 11 bases lay in between. This sample was taken from a study of CD8 T cells in ankylosing spondylitis. General study results and limits: Researchers report that disease-linked clones proved CD8+ and relatively rare in peripheral blood. Made up of eight highly homologous variants, a TCR beta motif appeared characteristic of ankylosing spondylitis blood.

The sequenced material came from blood, either unsorted or a sorted T cell fraction (not recorded which). The V call is TRBV20-1, the J call TRBJ2-7; a weak D match, TRBD1 (5 bases). This receptor was taken from a male donor with ankylosing spondylitis. CDR3 protein: CSASGASPYEQYF. Here the CDR3 DNA reads TGCAGTGCTAGTGGGGCAAGTCCCTACGAGCAGTACTTC.